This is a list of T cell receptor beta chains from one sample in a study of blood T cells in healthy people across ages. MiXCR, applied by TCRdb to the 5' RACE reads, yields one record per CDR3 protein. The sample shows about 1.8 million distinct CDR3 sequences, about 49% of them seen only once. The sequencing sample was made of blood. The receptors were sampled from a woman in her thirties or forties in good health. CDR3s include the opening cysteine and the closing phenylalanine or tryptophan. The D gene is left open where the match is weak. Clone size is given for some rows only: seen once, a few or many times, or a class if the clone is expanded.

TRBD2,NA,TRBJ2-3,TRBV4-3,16,CASSQDGGGAFDTQYF,TGCGCCAGCAGCCAAGATGGCGGGGGGGCCTTTGATACGCAGTATTTT
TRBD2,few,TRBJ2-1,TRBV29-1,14,CSVISGGAGNEQFF,TGCAGCGTCATTAGCGGGGGGGCCGGGAATGAGCAGTTCTTC
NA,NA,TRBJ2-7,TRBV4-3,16,CASSLLVVDSPYEQYF,TGCGCCAGCAGCCTCCTCGTTGTGGACAGCCCCTACGAGCAGTACTTC
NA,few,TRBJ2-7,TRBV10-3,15,CAISAGLRGAYEQYF,TGTGCCATCAGTGCAGGGTTAAGGGGTGCCTACGAGCAGTACTTC
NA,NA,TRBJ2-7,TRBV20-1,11,CSGATYNEQYF,TGCAGTGGGGCCACCTACAATGAGCAGTACTTC
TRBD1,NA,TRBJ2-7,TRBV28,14,CASRTPGQGNEQYF,TGTGCCAGCAGGACTCCGGGACAGGGAAACGAGCAGTACTTC
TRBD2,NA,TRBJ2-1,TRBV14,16,CASSLSGVIVYNEQFF,TGTGCCAGCAGCCTTAGCGGGGTGATAGTATACAATGAGCAGTTCTTC
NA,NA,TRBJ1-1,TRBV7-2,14,CASSYGVRGGEAFF,TGTGCCAGCAGCTATGGAGTTCGGGGAGGTGAAGCTTTCTTT
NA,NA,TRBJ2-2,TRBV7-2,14,CASTRGPNTGELFF,TGTGCCAGCACCCGGGGACCCAACACCGGGGAGCTGTTTTTT
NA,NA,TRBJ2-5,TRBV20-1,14,CSASGDLTQETQYF,TGCAGTGCTAGTGGAGACCTTACCCAAGAGACCCAGTACTTC
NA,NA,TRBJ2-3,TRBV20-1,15,CSARNRAFLGDTQYF,TGCAGTGCCCGGAACAGGGCCTTCCTCGGGGATACGCAGTATTTT
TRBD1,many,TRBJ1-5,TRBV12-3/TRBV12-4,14,CASSGQGGNQPQHF,TGTGCCAGCAGCGGACAGGGTGGCAATCAGCCCCAGCATTTT
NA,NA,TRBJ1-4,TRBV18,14,CASSPESTNEKLFF,TGTGCCAGCTCACCAGAATCAACTAATGAAAAACTGTTTTTT
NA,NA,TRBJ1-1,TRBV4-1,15,CASSQEVSMNTEAFF,TGCGCCAGCAGCCAAGAAGTCAGCATGAACACTGAAGCTTTCTTT
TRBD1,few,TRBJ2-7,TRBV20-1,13,CSAGQESSYEQYF,TGCAGTGCTGGACAGGAGAGCTCCTACGAGCAGTACTTC
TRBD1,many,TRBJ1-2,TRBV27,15,CASSQSARGEIGYTF,TGTGCCAGCAGCCAATCCGCCAGGGGGGAAATAGGCTACACCTTC
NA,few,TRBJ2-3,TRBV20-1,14,CSARRVGVTDTQYF,TGCAGTGCTAGGAGGGTGGGGGTCACAGATACGCAGTATTTT
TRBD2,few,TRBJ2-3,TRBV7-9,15,CASTLLAGPTDTQYF,TGTGCCAGCACCCTACTAGCGGGGCCCACAGATACGCAGTATTTT
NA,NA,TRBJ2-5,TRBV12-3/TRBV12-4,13,CASSFPDGGTQYF,TGTGCCAGCAGTTTCCCGGACGGAGGGACCCAGTACTTC
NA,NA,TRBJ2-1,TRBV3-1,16,CASSTLTYPHYNEQFF,TGTGCCAGCAGCACCTTGACCTACCCACACTACAATGAGCAGTTCTTC
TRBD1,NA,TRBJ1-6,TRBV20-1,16,CSARTRQGADNSPLHF,TGCAGTGCTAGAACAAGACAGGGGGCGGATAATTCACCCCTCCACTTT
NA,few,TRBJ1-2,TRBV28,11,CASSSLGGYTF,TGTGCCAGCAGTTCACTGGGTGGCTACACCTTC